The sequence of this TCR beta chain was determined in a study of CD8 T cells in ankylosing spondylitis. Study results and limitations: It was reported that disease-linked clones were significantly enriched in matched ankylosing spondylitis synovial fluid. Those disease-linked clones were CD8+; they were also relatively rare in peripheral blood. In reactive arthritis synovial fluid and blood, some motif variants had been reported before. There was a TCR beta motif, made of several highly homologous variants, that appeared characteristic of ankylosing spondylitis blood.

Deletions cut 2 bases from V and 3 bases from J, with 8 bases between. This CDR3 region has 13 residues. In germline, CDR1 is SGHDN, CDR2 FVKESK. Generation of TCR beta libraries employed quantitative 5'-RACE incorporating molecular barcodes. From the 5' RACE reads, TCRdb called clonotypes with MiXCR, one entry per CDR3 protein. This table has roughly 470,000 distinct CDR3 sequences, 26% appearing once. With regard to this clonotype: Its antigen is still unknown.

J is TRBJ2-7 and V is TRBV14; D is unclear. Sequencing was done on a sample of blood, either unsorted or a sorted T cell fraction (not recorded which). The sequence was obtained from a male donor with ankylosing spondylitis. CDR3 in amino acids: CASSQPDHYEQYF. The CDR3 region has the DNA TGTGCCAGCAGCCAACCCGACCACTACGAGCAGTACTTC.